These 22 T cell receptor beta chains originate from one sample sequenced in a study of coeliac disease. Clones were sequenced by immunoSEQ multiplex PCR, and TCRdb holds only the in-frame ones, with some missing. The sample has about 1,600 clones, 55% to 70% seen once. The sample consisted of intraepithelial lymphocytes from the gut. The origin of the receptors is a woman aged 45-65 years with celiac disease on a gluten-free diet.

This clone occurred a few times. The chain employs TRBV11-1 and TRBJ2-7, with 7 bases fitting TRBD1. Germline values: CDR1 SGHAT, CDR2 FQDESV (reference sequence). CDR3 length equals 14 residues. Trimming removed 4 bases from V and 5 bases from J; junction bases left unmatched: 8. The CDR3 nucleotides read TGTGCCAGCAGCTGGGACAGATCTTTGGACGAGCAGTACTTC. Amino acid sequence: CASSWDRSLDEQYF.

The rearrangement links TRBV16 to TRBJ1-2, with 9 nucleotides matching TRBD1. Germline V gene data show CDR1 as KGHSY and CDR2 as FQNENV. V lost 2 bases to trimming and J lost 6 bases; unmatched junction nucleotides: 4. The CDR3 consists of 14 residues. This CDR3 is CASSQADRGNGYTF. CDR3 sequence (DNA): TGTGCCAGCAGCCAAGCGGACAGGGGAAATGGCTACACCTTC.

The chain combines TRBV18 with TRBJ1-1; possible D gene TRBD1, 5 bases. The CDR3 covers 13 residues. The germline V gene has CDR1 KGHSH and CDR2 LQKENI. V was pared by 3 bases and J by 4 bases, with 9 bases between. The CDR3 reads CASSPSGGTEAFF. The CDR3 coding sequence is TGTGCCAGCTCACCCTCCGGGGGCACTGAAGCTTTCTTT.

This chain uses TRBV7-9 with TRBJ1-1, with D unresolved. The V gene's germline CDR1 is SEHNR and CDR2 FQNEAQ (reference sequence). V was trimmed by 6 bases and J by 4 bases, leaving 18 bases between them. The CDR3 length is 15 residues. The CDR3 sequence: CASSLKGRSGTEAFF. The CDR3 nucleotides are TGTGCCAGCAGTTTGAAAGGAAGGAGTGGCACTGAAGCTTTCTTT.

A few counts support this clone. The CDR3 region has the DNA TGCGCCAGCAGCTTTGTGGGACAGGTCACAGATACGCAGTATTTT. As protein: CASSFVGQVTDTQYF. The chain recombines TRBV5-1 with TRBJ2-3, with 8 bases fitting TRBD1. Germline CDR1 SGHRS, CDR2 YFSETQ. V gave up 2 bases and J gave up 2 bases; unmatched junction bases: 4. The length of the CDR3 is 15 residues.

The CDR3 region has the DNA TGTGCCAGCAGCCTTACGGGACAGATTTTACAGGACACTGAAGCTTTCTTT. This gives the protein CASSLTGQILQDTEAFF. The gene calls are TRBV5-7 and TRBJ1-1; 7 bases are a match to TRBD1. TRBV5-7 is marked as an open reading frame, function uncertain. The length of the CDR3 is 17 residues. Trimming cost V 4 bases and J 3 bases; bases outside gene matches: 15.

CDR3 nucleotide sequence: TGTGCCAGCAGTTACCGTCGGAGGGGTACTCAAGAGACCCAGTACTTC. It encodes CASSYRRRGTQETQYF. This chain connects TRBV6-6 to TRBJ2-5; a weak D match, TRBD2 (6 bases). The length of the CDR3 is 16 residues. CDR1 and CDR2 (germline): MNHNY, SVGAGI (reference sequence). Deletions cut 2 bases from V and 2 bases from J, with 15 bases between.

This chain links TRBV2 with TRBJ2-1; 12 nucleotides align to TRBD2. This CDR3 spans 13 amino acids. Trimming cost V 10 bases and J 8 bases; bases outside gene matches: 6. In germline, CDR1 is SNHLY, CDR2 FYNNEI. The CDR3 region is CATTRTSGDEQFF. In DNA form, the CDR3 reads TGTGCCACCACAAGGACTAGCGGGGATGAGCAGTTCTTC.

Here the CDR3 reads CASSNRGSSYEQYF. CDR3 bases: TGTGCCAGCAGTAACAGGGGGAGCTCCTACGAGCAGTACTTC. This sequence joins TRBV6-1 and TRBJ2-7; 8 bases map to TRBD1. The J segment lost 0 bases and the V segment lost 5 bases, leaving 3 bases of the junction unmatched. The V gene's germline CDR1 is MNHNS and CDR2 SASEGT. The CDR3 spans 14 residues.

The chain employs TRBV2 and TRBJ1-1; possible D gene TRBD1, 6 bases. V lost 4 bases and J lost 2, with 17 bases in between. The CDR3 totals 16 residues. The germline CDR1 and CDR2 sequences are SNHLY and FYNNEI. CDR3 amino acids: CASSVQGTSRNTEAFF. CDR3 in DNA: TGTGCCAGCAGTGTTCAGGGGACGAGTCGAAACACTGAAGCTTTCTTT.

Details on this clone: The junction shows a germline mismatch at one end, possibly a read error. The gene calls are TRBV4-1 and TRBJ2-7; 7 positions match TRBD1. This CDR3 has 15 amino acids. CDR1 is MGHRA and CDR2 is YSYEKL in the germline V gene. CDR3 sequence: CASSQSQGQTYGQYF. The CDR3 DNA sequence: TGCGCCAGCAGCCAATCTCAGGGACAGACTTACGGGCAGTACTTC.

The gene calls are TRBV28 and TRBJ2-5; 8 bases match TRBD1. J lost 5 bases, V lost 4 bases, and 3 bases had no gene match. Looked up from germline, CDR1 is MDHEN and CDR2 is SYDVKM. The CDR3 loop spans 13 amino acids. For the CDR3, the DNA is TGTGCCAGCAGTTCGACAGGGGATGAGACCCAGTACTTC. This codes for CASSSTGDETQYF.

The chain joins TRBV4-1 to TRBJ2-5; a possible D gene is TRBD1 (6 bases). Trimming removed 8 bases at V and 7 bases at J, with 26 bases between. The germline gives CDR1 MGHRA, CDR2 YSYEKL. The CDR3 contains 16 residues. The CDR3 loop reads CASSPETGHNTGTQYF. The CDR3 nucleotides read TGCGCCAGCTCGCCAGAAACGGGACACAACACGGGGACCCAGTACTTC.

This rearrangement joins TRBV7-9 to TRBJ2-3; TRBD2 matches 12 bases. After removal of 5 bases from V and 5 bases from J, the junction contained 5 bases not matched to a gene. Germline lookup yields CDR1 SEHNR and CDR2 FQNEAQ (reference sequence). The CDR3 covers 15 residues. CDR3 protein: CASSPSGGAEDTQYF. The CDR3 DNA sequence: TGTGCCAGCAGCCCTAGCGGGGGGGCGGAAGATACGCAGTATTTT. Drawing the rest from reference TRBV7-9 and TRBJ2-3, the complete variable domain is DTGVSQNPRHKITKRGQNVTFRCDPISEHNRLYWYRQTLGQGPEFLTYFQNEAQLEKSRLLSDRFSAERPKGSFSTLEIQRTEQGDSAMYLCASSPSGGAEDTQYFGPGTRLTVL.

V and J are TRBV27 and TRBJ2-5; the D gene is possibly TRBD2 (6 bases). The J call is doubtful: the DNA matches TRBJ2-7 better. Germline V lookup: CDR1 MNHEY, CDR2 SMNVEV (reference sequence). This CDR3 comprises 14 residues. This chain's CDR3 is CASRRGFPGNEQYF. The CDR3, as DNA: TGTGCCAGTCGGAGGGGATTCCCTGGAAACGAGCAGTACTTC.

The CDR3 DNA is TGCGCCAGCAGCTTGACAGGGGTGGGCCGCAATCAGCCCCAGCATTTT. Encoded protein: CASSLTGVGRNQPQHF. This sequence joins TRBV5-1 and TRBJ1-5; 7 nucleotides line up with TRBD1. After removal of 1 base from V and 2 bases from J, the junction contained 6 bases not matched to a gene. This CDR3 comprises 16 residues. Germline lookup yields CDR1 SGHRS and CDR2 YFSETQ.

V is TRBV11-2 and J is TRBJ1-2; D gene uncertain. The germline V and J ends were trimmed by 1 base and 3 bases, with 12 bases remaining between them. In germline, CDR1 is SGHAT, CDR2 FQNNGV. The CDR3 contains 15 residues. This CDR3 is CASSLVGGNDYGYTF. The CDR3 DNA sequence: TGTGCCAGCAGCTTAGTGGGAGGGAACGACTATGGCTACACCTTC.

This clone was observed a handful of times. The chain has TRBV7-9 and TRBJ2-1; D is unclear. Trimming removed 1 base from V and 5 bases from J, with 6 bases in between. Germline values: CDR1 SEHNR, CDR2 FQNEAQ (reference sequence). The CDR3 spans 13 residues. CDR3 nucleotides: TGTGCCAGCAGCTTAGGCGCCAACAATGAGCAGTTCTTC. It encodes CASSLGANNEQFF.

This sequence joins TRBV5-1 and TRBJ1-2; D is possibly TRBD1 (5 bases). The CDR3 consists of 15 residues. CDR1 and CDR2 from the germline V gene are SGHRS and YFSETQ. V dropped 4 bases and J dropped 0 bases, with 13 bases sitting between them. CDR3 in DNA: TGCGCCAGCAGCCTCGATACGACAGCTAACTATGGCTACACCTTC. Amino acid sequence: CASSLDTTANYGYTF.

This clone was recorded only once. This chain links TRBV27 with TRBJ2-7, with no clear D. The CDR3 consists of 12 residues. Between the trimmed V and J ends, which lost 4 bases and 6 bases, there was a span of 10 bases. CDR1 and CDR2 from the germline V gene are MNHEY and SMNVEV (reference sequence). CDR3 region: CASSSRFAEQYF. The CDR3, as DNA: TGTGCCAGCAGTTCGCGTTTTGCCGAGCAGTACTTC.

The V gene is TRBV28, the J gene TRBJ1-2, with D unresolved. There are 14 residues in the CDR3. Germline V gives CDR1 MDHEN, CDR2 SYDVKM. Deletions cut 8 bases from V and 7 bases from J, with 20 bases between. The CDR3 loop is CASRSMGPGFGYTF. The CDR3 nucleotides are TGTGCCAGCCGCTCCATGGGCCCGGGGTTTGGCTACACCTTC.

The chain uses TRBV21-1 and TRBJ2-1; the tabulated D call, TRBD2, remains unverified against the DNA. TRBV21-1 is tagged as a pseudogene. The CDR3 runs 16 residues. Here the CDR3 reads CASSAITSGGPNEQFF. CDR3 nucleotides: TGTGCCAGCAGCGCTATCACTAGCGGGGGCCCCAATGAGCAGTTCTTC.